The 9 T cell receptor beta chains below all came from one sample that was sequenced in a study of T cell clonality in common variable immunodeficiency. Method: immunoSEQ multiplex PCR; TCRdb's copy keeps in-frame clones and lacks some. The sample shows about 42,000 clones, no singletons; the ten largest hold roughly 6%. Points from the study as a whole: Common variable immunodeficiency TCR beta sequences reportedly had fewer deletions and N-nucleotide insertions.

For these TCRs, the target antigens are not known. The sequencing input was peripheral blood mononuclear cells. The receptor source for this set is a human donor with common variable immunodeficiency.

This clone has ten or more counts. The CDR3 is cut off 3 residues early in the read; its end comes from the germline J gene. The V gene is TRBV6-2 or TRBV6-3, the J gene TRBJ2-3; 8 nucleotides agree with TRBD2. V dropped 6 bases and J dropped 3; count of bases not matched to a gene: 8. Germline-derived CDR1 and CDR2 are MNHEY and SVGEGT. The CDR3 spans 15 residues. CDR3 sequence reads: CASRRGGQETDTQYF. The DNA read from the CDR3 is TGTGCCAGCAGACGGGGGGGTCAGGAAACAGATACG.

Of note for this clone: The read terminates 3 residues ahead of where the CDR3 ends, so the germline J gene completes it. The V and J genes are TRBV7-3 and TRBJ2-1, with 14 bases aligning to TRBD2. V shed 1 base and J 4 bases; nucleotides not matched to a gene: 0. This CDR3 has 16 amino acids. Germline values: CDR1 SGHTA, CDR2 FQGTGA. The CDR3 sequence is CASSLRLAGGYNEQFF. The sequenced CDR3 bases are TGTGCCAGCAGCTTAAGACTAGCGGGGGGGTACAATGAG.

This clone was detected a few times. The read ends 3 residues shy of where the CDR3 ends; the end is completed using the germline J gene. The J gene is TRBJ2-6, the V gene TRBV6-4; D call uncertain. This CDR3 is 18 amino acids long. Trimming cost V 2 bases and J 0 bases, with 14 bases left between them. The V gene's germline CDR1 is MRHNA and CDR2 SNTAGT. The covered CDR3 bases are TGTGCCAGCAGTGACCGGTTCCCCACTGGCTCTGGGGCCAACGTC. This encodes CASSDRFPTGSGANV. From start to end, the CDR3 is CASSDRFPTGSGANVLTF.

Worth noting for this clone: The CDR3 end lies 3 residues beyond the end of the read and is filled in from the germline J gene. The rearrangement links TRBV11-2 to TRBJ2-5; a weak D match, TRBD1 (6 bases). Trimming pared 4 bases from V and 5 bases from J, leaving 14 bases between. Germline assignment: CDR1 SGHAT and CDR2 FQNNGV. The CDR3 contains 14 residues. CDR3 loop: CASSSLRGRETQYF. CDR3 DNA (partial): TGTGCCAGCAGCTCCCTCAGGGGTAGGGAGACC.

This clone was detected a few times. The CDR3 end falls 3 residues outside the read, so it is completed with the germline J gene. This sequence joins TRBV13 and TRBJ2-7; D is perhaps TRBD2 (6 bases). The V end lost 3 bases, the J end lost 2 bases, and 8 bases lay between the germline ends. The germline V gene has CDR1 PRHDT and CDR2 FYEKMQ (reference sequence). The CDR3 spans 13 residues. This CDR3 reads CASSFGGAYEQYF. The sequenced CDR3 bases are TGTGCCAGCAGCTTCGGGGGAGCCTACGAG.

About this clone itself: The read ends 3 residues before the CDR3 terminus; that terminus is restored from the germline J gene. This chain connects TRBV7-9 to TRBJ2-5; D is ambiguous. CDR3 length equals 12 residues. Looked up from germline, CDR1 is SEHNR and CDR2 is FQNEAQ (reference sequence). V was clipped by 5 bases and J by 2 bases, with 6 bases between them. The sequenced part of the CDR3 DNA is TGTGCCAGCAGCCACAGTCAAGAGACC. Amino acids: CASSHSQET. In full, the CDR3 reads CASSHSQETQYF.

This clone was counted a few times. Read sequence stops 3 residues before the CDR3 end, and the germline J gene provides the missing end. The genes are TRBV30 and TRBJ2-7; D not certain. This CDR3 has 12 residues. Trimming removed 6 bases at V and 0 bases at J, with 9 bases between. Germline CDR1 is GTSNPN and CDR2 is SVGIG (reference sequence). The CDR3 is CACDRLSYEQYF. CDR3 DNA (partial): TGTGCCTGTGACCGACTCTCCTACGAG.

This clone has just a few counts. The read ends 3 residues early relative to the CDR3; the germline J gene fills the gap. The rearrangement uses TRBV7-6 and TRBJ2-7; TRBD1 or TRBD2 may be the D gene (6 bases each). The CDR3 covers 12 residues. Trimming pared 5 bases from V and 6 bases from J, leaving 11 bases between. Germline V gives CDR1 SGHVS, CDR2 FNYEAQ. The DNA read from the CDR3 is TGTGCCAGCAGCGTAGGAGGGGGCGAG. It specifies CASSVGGGE. The entire CDR3 is CASSVGGGEQYF.

About this clone itself: The read gets to within 3 residues of the CDR3 end, and the germline J gene fills in the rest. This rearrangement joins TRBV5-1 to TRBJ2-3, with D possibly TRBD2 on 5 matching bases. This CDR3 is 15 amino acids long. The germline V and J ends were trimmed by 0 bases and 1 base, with 9 bases remaining between them. CDR1 is SGHRS, CDR2 YFSETQ, per germline. The CDR3 DNA, read in part, is TGCGCCAGCAGCTTGGACTTCGGGGGCACAGATACG. Its translation is CASSLDFGGTDT. The full CDR3 protein reads CASSLDFGGTDTQYF.